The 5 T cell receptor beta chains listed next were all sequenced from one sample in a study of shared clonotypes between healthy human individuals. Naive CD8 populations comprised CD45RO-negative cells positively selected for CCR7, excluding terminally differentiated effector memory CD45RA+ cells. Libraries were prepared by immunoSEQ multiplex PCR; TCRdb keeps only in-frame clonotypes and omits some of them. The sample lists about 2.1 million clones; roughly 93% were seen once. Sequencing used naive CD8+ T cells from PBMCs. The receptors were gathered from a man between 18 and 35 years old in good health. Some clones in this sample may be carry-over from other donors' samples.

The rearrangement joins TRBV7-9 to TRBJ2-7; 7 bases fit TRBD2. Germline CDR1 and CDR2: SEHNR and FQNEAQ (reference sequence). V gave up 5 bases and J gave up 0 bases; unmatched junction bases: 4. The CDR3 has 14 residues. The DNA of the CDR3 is TGTGCCAGCAGCCATTCTAGCGGCTCCTACGAGCAGTACTTC. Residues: CASSHSSGSYEQYF.

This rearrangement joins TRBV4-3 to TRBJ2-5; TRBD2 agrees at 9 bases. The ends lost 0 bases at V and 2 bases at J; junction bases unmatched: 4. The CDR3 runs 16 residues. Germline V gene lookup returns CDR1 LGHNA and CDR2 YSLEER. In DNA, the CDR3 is TGCGCCAGCAGCCAAGATCGACTAGCGGTACAAGAGACCCAGTACTTC. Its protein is CASSQDRLAVQETQYF.

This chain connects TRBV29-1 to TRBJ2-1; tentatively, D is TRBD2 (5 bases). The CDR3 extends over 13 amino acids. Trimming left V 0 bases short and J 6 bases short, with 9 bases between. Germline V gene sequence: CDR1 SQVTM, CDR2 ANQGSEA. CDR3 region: CSVEDRGSNEQFF. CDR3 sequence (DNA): TGCAGCGTTGAAGATCGAGGGTCCAATGAGCAGTTCTTC.

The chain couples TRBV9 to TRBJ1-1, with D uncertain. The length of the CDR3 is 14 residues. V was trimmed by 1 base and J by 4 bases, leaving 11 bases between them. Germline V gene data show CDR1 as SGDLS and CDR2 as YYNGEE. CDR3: CASSVKGRSTEAFF. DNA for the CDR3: TGTGCCAGCAGCGTAAAGGGAAGGAGCACTGAAGCTTTCTTT.

The CDR3 protein is CASSQPDRPTNEKLFF. CDR3 DNA: TGTGCCAGCAGCCAGCCAGACCGGCCAACTAATGAAAAACTGTTTTTT. V is TRBV7-9 and J is TRBJ1-4; D not certain. Deletions cut 5 bases from V and 0 bases from J, with 13 bases between. The CDR3 has 16 amino acids. In germline, CDR1 is SEHNR, CDR2 FQNEAQ (reference sequence).